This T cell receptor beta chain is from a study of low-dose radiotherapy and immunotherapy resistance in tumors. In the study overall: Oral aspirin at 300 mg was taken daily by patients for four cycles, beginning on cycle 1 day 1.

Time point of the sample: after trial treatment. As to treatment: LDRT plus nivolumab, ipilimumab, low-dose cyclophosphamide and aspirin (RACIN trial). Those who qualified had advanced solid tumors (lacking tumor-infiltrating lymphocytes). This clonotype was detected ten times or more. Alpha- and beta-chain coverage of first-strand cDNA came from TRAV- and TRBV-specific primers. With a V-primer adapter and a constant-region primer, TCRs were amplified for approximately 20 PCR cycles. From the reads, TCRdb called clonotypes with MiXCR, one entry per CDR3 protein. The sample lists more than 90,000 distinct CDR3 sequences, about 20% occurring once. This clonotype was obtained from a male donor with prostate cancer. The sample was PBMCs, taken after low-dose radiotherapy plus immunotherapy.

Here the CDR3 reads CSATPTTSSGNTIYF. CDR3 sequence (DNA): TGCAGTGCTACCCCGACAACTAGCTCTGGAAACACCATATATTTT. The chain recombines TRBV20-1 with TRBJ1-3; no clear D gene. Looked up from germline, CDR1 is DFQATT and CDR2 is SNEGSKA (reference sequence). The CDR3 runs to 15 residues. V lost 4 bases and J 0 bases, leaving 13 bases between the germline ends.